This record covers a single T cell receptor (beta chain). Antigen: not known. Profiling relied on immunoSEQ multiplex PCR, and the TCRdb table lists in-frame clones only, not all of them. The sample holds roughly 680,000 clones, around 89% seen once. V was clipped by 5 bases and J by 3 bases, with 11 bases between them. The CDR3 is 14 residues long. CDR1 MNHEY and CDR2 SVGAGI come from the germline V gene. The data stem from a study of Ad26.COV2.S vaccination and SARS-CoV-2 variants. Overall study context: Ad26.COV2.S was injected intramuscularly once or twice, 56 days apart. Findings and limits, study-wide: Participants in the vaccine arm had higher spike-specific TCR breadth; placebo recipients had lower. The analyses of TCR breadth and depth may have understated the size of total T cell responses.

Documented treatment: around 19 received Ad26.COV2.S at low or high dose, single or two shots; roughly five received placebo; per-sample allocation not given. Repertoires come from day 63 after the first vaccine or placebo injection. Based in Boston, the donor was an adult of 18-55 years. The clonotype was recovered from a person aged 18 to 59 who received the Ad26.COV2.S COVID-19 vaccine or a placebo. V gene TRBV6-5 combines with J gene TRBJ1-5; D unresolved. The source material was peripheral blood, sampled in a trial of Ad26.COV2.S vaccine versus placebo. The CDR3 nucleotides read TGTGCCAGCAGTACCACGGGGTTCAATCAGCCCCAGCATTTT. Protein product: CASSTTGFNQPQHF.